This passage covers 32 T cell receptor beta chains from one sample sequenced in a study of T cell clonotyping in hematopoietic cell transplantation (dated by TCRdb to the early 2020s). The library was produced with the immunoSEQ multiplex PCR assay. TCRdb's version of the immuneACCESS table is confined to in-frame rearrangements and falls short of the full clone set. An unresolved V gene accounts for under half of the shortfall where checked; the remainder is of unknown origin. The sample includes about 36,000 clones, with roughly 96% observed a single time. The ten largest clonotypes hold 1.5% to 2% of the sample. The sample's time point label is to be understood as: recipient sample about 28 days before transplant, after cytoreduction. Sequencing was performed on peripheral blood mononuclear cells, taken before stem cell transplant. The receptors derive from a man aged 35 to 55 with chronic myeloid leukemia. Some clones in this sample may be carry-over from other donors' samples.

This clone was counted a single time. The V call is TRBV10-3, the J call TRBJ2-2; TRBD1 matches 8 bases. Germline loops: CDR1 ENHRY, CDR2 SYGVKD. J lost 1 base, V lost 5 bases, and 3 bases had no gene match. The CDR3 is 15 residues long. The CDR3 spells CAISIGTGNTGELFF. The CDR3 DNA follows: TGTGCCATCAGTATAGGGACAGGGAACACCGGGGAGCTGTTTTTT.

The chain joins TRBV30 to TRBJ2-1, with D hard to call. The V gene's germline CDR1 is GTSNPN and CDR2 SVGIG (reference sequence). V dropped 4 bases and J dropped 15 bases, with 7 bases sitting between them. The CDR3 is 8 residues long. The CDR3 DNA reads TGTGCCTGGATGCCAGGGTTCTTC. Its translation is CAWMPGFF.

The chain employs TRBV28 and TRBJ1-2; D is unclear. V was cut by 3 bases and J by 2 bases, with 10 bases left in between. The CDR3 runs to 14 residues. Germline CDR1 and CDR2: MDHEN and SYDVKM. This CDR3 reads CASSFPPRNYGYTF. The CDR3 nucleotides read TGTGCCAGCAGTTTCCCGCCACGAAACTATGGCTACACCTTC.

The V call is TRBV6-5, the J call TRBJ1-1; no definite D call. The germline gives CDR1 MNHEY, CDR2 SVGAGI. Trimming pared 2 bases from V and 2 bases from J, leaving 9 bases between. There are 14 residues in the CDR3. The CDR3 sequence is CASSYKYANTEAFF. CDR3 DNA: TGTGCCAGCAGTTACAAATATGCTAACACTGAAGCTTTCTTT.

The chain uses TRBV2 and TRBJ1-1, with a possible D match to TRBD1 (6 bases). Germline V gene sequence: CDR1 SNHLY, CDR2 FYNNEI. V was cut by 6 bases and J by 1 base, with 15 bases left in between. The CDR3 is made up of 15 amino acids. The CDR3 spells CASRPSTGRNTEAFF. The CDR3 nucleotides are TGTGCCAGCAGGCCCTCCACAGGGAGGAACACTGAAGCTTTCTTT.

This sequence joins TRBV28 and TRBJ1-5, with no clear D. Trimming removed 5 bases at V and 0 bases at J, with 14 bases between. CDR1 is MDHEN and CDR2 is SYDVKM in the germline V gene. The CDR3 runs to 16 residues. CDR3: CASSPPWVFSNQPQHF. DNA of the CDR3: TGTGCCAGCAGTCCACCTTGGGTTTTTAGCAATCAGCCCCAGCATTTT.

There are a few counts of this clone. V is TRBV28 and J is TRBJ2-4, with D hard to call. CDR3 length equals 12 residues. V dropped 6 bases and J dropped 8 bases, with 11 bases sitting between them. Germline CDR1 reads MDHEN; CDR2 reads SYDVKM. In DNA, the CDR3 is TGTGCCAGCAGGGGGAACAGTGACATTCAGTACTTC. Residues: CASRGNSDIQYF.

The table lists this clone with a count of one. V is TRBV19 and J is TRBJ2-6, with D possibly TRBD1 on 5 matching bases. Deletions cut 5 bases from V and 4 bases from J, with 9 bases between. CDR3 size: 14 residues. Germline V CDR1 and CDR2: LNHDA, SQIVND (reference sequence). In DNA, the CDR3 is TGTGCCAGTAGTCCCTCAGGGGGGGCCAACGTCCTGACTTTC. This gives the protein CASSPSGGANVLTF.

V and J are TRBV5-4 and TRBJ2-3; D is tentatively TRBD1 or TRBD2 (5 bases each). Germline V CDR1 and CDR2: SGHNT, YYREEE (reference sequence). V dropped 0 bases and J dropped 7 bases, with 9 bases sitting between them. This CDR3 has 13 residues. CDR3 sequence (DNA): TGTGCCAGCAGCTTGGCCGGGGCCAATACGCAGTATTTT. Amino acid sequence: CASSLAGANTQYF.

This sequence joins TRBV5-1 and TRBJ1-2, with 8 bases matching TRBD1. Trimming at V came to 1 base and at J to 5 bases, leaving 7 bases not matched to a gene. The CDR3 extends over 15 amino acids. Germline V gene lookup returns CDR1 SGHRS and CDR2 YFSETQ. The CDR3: CASSLWTGLGYGYTF. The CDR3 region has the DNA TGCGCCAGCAGCTTGTGGACAGGGCTGGGGTATGGCTACACCTTC.

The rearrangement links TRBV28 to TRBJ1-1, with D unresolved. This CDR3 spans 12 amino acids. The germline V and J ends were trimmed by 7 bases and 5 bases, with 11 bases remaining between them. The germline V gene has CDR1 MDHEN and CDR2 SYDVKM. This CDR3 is CASTYTGTEAFF. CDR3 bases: TGTGCCAGCACCTATACCGGAACTGAAGCTTTCTTT.

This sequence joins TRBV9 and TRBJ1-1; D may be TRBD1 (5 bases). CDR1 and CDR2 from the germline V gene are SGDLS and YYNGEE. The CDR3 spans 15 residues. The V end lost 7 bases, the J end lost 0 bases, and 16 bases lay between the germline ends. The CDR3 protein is CASSPRGLMNTEAFF. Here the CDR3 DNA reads TGTGCCAGCTCACCGCGGGGCTTAATGAACACTGAAGCTTTCTTT.

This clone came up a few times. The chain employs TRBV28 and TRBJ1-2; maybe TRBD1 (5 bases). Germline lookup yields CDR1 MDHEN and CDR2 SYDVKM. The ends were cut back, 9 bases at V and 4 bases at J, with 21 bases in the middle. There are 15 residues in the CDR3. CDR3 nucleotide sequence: TGTGCCAGTACCGGCGAGGGACTCGAGAGCTATGGCTACACCTTC. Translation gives CASTGEGLESYGYTF.

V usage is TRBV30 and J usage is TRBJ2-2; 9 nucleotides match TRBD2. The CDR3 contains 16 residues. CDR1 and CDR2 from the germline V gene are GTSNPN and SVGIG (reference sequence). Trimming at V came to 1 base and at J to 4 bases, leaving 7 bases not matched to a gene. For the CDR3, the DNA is TGTGCCTGGAGTGGTCTTGGGCGGGAGGGCACCGGGGAGCTGTTTTTT. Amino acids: CAWSGLGREGTGELFF. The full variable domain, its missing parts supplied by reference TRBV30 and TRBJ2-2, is SQTIHQWPATLVQPVGSPLSLECTVEGTSNPNLYWYRQAAGRGLQLLFYSVGIGQISSEVPQNLSASRPQDRQFILSSKKLLLSDSGFYLCAWSGLGREGTGELFFGEGSRLTVL.

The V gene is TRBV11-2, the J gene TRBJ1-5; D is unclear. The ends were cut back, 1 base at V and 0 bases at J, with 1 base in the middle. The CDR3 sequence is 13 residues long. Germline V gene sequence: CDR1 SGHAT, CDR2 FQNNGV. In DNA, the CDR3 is TGTGCCAGCAGCTTAGCTAGCAATCAGCCCCAGCATTTT. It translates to CASSLASNQPQHF.

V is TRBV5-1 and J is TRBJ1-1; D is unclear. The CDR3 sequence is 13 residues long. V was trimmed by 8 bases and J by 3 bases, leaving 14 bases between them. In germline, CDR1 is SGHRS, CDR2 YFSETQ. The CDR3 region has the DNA TGCGCCAGTTCTAGTACGGAATACACTGAAGCTTTCTTT. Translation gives CASSSTEYTEAFF.

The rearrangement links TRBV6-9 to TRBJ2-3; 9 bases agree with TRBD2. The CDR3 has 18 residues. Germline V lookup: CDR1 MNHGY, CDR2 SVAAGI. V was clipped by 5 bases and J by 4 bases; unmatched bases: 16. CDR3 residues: CASSRPHPSGVTPDTQYF. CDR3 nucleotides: TGTGCCAGCAGTCGCCCGCATCCTAGCGGGGTAACCCCAGATACGCAGTATTTT.

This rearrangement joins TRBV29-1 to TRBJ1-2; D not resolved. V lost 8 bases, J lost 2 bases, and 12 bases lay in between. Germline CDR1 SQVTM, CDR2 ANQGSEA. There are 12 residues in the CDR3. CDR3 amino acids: CSLQERNYGYTF. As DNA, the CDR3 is TGCAGCCTCCAGGAGCGCAACTATGGCTACACCTTC.

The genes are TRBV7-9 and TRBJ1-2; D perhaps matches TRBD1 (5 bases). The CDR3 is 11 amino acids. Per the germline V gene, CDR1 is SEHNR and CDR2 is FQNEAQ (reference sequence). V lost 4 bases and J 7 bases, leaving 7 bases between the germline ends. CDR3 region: CASSSQGGYTF. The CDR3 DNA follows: TGTGCCAGCAGCTCCCAGGGTGGCTACACCTTC.

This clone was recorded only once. CDR3 residues: CASREGSGGDGYTF. The DNA of the CDR3 is TGCGCCAGCAGGGAGGGGAGCGGAGGGGATGGCTACACCTTC. This chain joins TRBV5-1 and TRBJ1-2, with a tentative D call TRBD1 (5 bases). The V gene's germline CDR1 is SGHRS and CDR2 YFSETQ. This CDR3 contains 14 residues. V lost 5 bases, J lost 6 bases, and 17 bases lay in between.

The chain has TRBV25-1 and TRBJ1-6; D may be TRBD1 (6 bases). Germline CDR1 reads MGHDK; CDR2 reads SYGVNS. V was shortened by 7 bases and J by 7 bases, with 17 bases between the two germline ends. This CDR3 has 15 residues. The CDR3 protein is CASKGTTGENSPLHF. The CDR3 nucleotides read TGTGCCAGCAAGGGAACGACAGGAGAGAATTCACCCCTCCACTTT.

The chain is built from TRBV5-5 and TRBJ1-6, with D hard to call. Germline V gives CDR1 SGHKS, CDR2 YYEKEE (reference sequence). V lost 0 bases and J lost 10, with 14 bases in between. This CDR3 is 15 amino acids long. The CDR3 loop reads CASSLEAVSGSPLHF. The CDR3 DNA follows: TGTGCCAGCAGCTTGGAAGCGGTTTCGGGATCACCCCTCCACTTT.

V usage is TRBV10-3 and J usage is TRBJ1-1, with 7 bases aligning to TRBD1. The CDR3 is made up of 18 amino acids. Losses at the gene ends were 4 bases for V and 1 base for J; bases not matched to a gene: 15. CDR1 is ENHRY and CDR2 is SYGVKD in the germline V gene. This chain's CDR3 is CAISATEARTGPNTEAFF. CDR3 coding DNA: TGTGCCATCAGTGCCACCGAAGCCCGGACAGGACCGAACACTGAAGCTTTCTTT.

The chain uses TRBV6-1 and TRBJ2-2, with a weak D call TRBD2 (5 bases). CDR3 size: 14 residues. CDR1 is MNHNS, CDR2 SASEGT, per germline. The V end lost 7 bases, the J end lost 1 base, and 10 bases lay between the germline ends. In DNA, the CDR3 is TGTGCCAGCATGATTAGCGAGAACACCGGGGAGCTGTTTTTT. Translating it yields CASMISENTGELFF.

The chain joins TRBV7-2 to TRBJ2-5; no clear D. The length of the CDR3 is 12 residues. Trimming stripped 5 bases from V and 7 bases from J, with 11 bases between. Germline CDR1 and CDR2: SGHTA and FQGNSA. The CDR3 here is CASSPQDRTQYF. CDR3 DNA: TGTGCCAGCAGCCCCCAGGATCGGACCCAGTACTTC.

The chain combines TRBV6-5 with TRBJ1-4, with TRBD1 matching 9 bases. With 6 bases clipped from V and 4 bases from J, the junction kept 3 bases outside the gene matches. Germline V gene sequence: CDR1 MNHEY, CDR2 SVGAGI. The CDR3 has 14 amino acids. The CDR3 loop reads CASRGTGNNEKLFF. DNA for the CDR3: TGTGCCAGCAGGGGGACAGGGAATAATGAAAAACTGTTTTTT.

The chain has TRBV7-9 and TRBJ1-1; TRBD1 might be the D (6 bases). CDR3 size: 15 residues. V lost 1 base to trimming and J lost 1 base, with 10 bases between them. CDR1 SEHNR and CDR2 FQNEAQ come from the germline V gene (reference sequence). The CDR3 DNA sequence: TGTGCCAGCAGCTTAGGTCGGGGGCCGAACACTGAAGCTTTCTTT. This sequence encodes CASSLGRGPNTEAFF. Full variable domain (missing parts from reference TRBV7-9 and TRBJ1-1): DTGVSQNPRHKITKRGQNVTFRCDPISEHNRLYWYRQTLGQGPEFLTYFQNEAQLEKSRLLSDRFSAERPKGSFSTLEIQRTEQGDSAMYLCASSLGRGPNTEAFFGQGTRLTVV.

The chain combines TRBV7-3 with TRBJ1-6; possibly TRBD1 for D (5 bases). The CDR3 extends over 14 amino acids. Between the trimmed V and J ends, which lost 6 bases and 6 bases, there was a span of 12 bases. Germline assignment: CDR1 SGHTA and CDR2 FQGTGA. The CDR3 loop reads CASSSGASNSPLHF. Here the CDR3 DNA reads TGTGCCAGCAGTTCTGGGGCCTCTAATTCACCCCTCCACTTT. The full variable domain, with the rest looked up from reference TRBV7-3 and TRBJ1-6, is GAGVSQTPSNKVTEKGKYVELRCDPISGHTALYWYRQSLGQGPEFLIYFQGTGAADDSGLPNDRFFAVRPEGSVSTLKIQRTERGDSAVYLCASSSGASNSPLHFGNGTRLTVT.

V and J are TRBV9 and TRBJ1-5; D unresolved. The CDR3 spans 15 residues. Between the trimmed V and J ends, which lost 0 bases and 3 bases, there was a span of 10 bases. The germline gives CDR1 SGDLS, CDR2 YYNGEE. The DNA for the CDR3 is TGTGCCAGCAGCGTAGGAGGGAACACCAATCAGCCCCAGCATTTT. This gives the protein CASSVGGNTNQPQHF.

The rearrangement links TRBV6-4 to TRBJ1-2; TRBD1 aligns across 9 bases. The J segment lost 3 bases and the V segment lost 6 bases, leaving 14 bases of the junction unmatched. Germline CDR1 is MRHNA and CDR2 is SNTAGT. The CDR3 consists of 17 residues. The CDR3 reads CASRPFPGTGLHYGYTF. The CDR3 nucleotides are TGTGCCAGCAGACCCTTTCCCGGGACAGGGCTCCACTATGGCTACACCTTC.

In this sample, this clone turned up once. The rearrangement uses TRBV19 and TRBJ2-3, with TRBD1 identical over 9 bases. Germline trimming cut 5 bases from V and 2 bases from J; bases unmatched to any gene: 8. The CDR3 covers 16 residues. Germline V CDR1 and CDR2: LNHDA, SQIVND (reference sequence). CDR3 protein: CASSSQGAFSTDTQYF. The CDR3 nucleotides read TGTGCCAGTAGTTCACAGGGGGCGTTTTCCACAGATACGCAGTATTTT.

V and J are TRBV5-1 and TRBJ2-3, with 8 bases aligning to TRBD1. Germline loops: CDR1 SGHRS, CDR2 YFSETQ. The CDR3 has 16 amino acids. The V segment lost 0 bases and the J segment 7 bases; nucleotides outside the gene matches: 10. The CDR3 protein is CASSLGPVTGDHTQYF. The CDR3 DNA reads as TGCGCCAGCAGCTTGGGTCCGGTGACAGGGGATCATACGCAGTATTTT. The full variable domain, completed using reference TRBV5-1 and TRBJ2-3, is KAGVTQTPRYLIKTRGQQVTLSCSPISGHRSVSWYQQTPGQGLQFLFEYFSETQRNKGNFPGRFSGRQFSNSRSEMNVSTLELGDSALYLCASSLGPVTGDHTQYFGPGTRLTVL.